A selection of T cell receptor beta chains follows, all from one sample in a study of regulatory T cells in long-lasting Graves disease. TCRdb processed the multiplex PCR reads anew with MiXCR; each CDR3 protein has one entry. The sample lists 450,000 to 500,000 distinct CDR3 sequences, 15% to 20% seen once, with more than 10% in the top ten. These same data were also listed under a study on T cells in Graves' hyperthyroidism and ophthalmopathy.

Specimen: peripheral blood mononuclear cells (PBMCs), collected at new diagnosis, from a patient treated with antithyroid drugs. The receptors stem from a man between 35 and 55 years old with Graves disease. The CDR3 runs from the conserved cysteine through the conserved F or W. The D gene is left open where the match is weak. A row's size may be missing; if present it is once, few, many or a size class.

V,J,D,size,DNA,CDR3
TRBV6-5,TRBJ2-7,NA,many,TGTGCCAGCAGTTACGGCGCGGGATACGAGCAGTACTTC,CASSYGAGYEQYF
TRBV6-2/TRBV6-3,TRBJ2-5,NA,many,TGTGCCAGCAGTTATCCCCCCCACCCTGGCAGGATCCAAGAGACCCAGTACTTC,CASSYPPHPGRIQETQYF
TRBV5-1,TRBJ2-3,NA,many,TGCGCCAGCAGCTTATCAACCGGAGATACGCAGTATTTT,CASSLSTGDTQYF
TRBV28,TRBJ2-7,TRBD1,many,TGTGCCAGCAGAGGGACAGGGCGCTCCTACGAGCAGTACTTC,CASRGTGRSYEQYF
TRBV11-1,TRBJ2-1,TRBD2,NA,TGTGCCAGCAGCGGGCCGGGACTAGCGGGAGGGCCGCTCGAGCAGTTCTTC,CASSGPGLAGGPLEQFF
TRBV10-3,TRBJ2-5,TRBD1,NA,TGTGCCATCAGTGCCACAGGGGGTGGAGAGACCCAGTACTTC,CAISATGGGETQYF
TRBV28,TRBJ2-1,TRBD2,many,TGTGCCAGCAGTTACCCCGGTTTTCTAGCGGGAGGGGACAATGAGCAGTTCTTC,CASSYPGFLAGGDNEQFF
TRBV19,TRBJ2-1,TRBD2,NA,TGTGCCAGTAGTCCGAACAGCGGGAGTTCGAGTGAGCAGTTCTTC,CASSPNSGSSSEQFF
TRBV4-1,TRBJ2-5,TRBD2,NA,TGCGCCAGCAGCCAAGATGGTAGCGGGGGGACACAAGAGACCCAGTACTTC,CASSQDGSGGTQETQYF
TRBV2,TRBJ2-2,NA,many,TGTGCCAGCGCGGTAGAGGGGAACACCGGGGAGCTGTTTTTT,CASAVEGNTGELFF
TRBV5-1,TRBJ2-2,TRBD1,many,TGCGCCAGCAGCTTCGACAGGGCGGACGGGGAGCTGTTTTTT,CASSFDRADGELFF
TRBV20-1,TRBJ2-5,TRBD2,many,TGCAGTGCTACCGAGACTAGCGGCCAAGAGACCCAGTACTTC,CSATETSGQETQYF
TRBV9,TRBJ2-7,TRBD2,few,TGTGCCAGCAGCACAACTAGCGGTGAGCAGTACTTC,CASSTTSGEQYF
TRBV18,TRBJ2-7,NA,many,TGTGCCAGCTCACCAAGCGTGACTAGTGTCGACGAGCAGTACTTC,CASSPSVTSVDEQYF
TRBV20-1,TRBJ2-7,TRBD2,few,TGCAGTGCTAGAGACTGGGGGGGGAGTTCCTACGAGCAGTACTTC,CSARDWGGSSYEQYF
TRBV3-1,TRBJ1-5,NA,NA,TGTGCCAGCAGCCAAGATTCCGGGTTAGGACAGCCCCAGCATTTT,CASSQDSGLGQPQHF
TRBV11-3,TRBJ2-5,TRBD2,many,TGTGCCAGCAGCCGGGGGGGGGGTCTGGAGACCCAGTACTTC,CASSRGGGLETQYF
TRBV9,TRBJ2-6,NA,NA,TGTGCCAGCAGCGCCCGGGGCCTCTGGGCCAACGTCCTGACTTTC,CASSARGLWANVLTF
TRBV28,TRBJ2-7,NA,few,TGTGCCAGCAGTTTCCCCCAACTGGATGTACACGAGCAGTACTTC,CASSFPQLDVHEQYF
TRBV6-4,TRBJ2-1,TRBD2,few,TGTGCCAGCAGTGACGGGGGGACTAGCGGGAGGAATGAGCAGTTCTTC,CASSDGGTSGRNEQFF
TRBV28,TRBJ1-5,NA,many,TGTGCCAGCAGCCTACGGGGCAGGGGCCTACATAGCAATCAGCCCCAGCATTTT,CASSLRGRGLHSNQPQHF
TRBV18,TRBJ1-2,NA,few,TGTGCCAGCTCACCATTGGGCGGAGAAATCTATGGCTACACCTTC,CASSPLGGEIYGYTF
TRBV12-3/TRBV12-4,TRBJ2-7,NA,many,TGTGCCAGCAGACGGACGAGTTACGAGCAGTACTTC,CASRRTSYEQYF
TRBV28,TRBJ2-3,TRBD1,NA,TGTGCCAGCAGTGGGTTAGGGGGCGCCTCAGATACGCAGTATTTT,CASSGLGGASDTQYF
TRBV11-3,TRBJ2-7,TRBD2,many,TGTGCCAGCAGCTTTCGCGGGAGGGGCTACGAGCAGTACTTC,CASSFRGRGYEQYF
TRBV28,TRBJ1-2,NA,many,TGTGCCAGCAGTTTAAGTAACAGGAGGTGCACCTTC,CASSLSNRRCTF
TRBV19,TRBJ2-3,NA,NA,TGTGCCAGTAGTGAGTGGGCCAGGGGACTAAGTCGCACAGATACGCAGTATTTT,CASSEWARGLSRTDTQYF
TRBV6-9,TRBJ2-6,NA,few,TGTGCCAGCAGTTACGATGGCTCTGGGGCCAACGTCCTGACTTTC,CASSYDGSGANVLTF
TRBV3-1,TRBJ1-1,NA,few,TGTGCCAGCAGCCAAAGGTCGGGGGGGGCAGGTTCTGAAGCTTTCTTT,CASSQRSGGAGSEAFF
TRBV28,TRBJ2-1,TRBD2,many,TGTGCCAGCAGTTTGGGGACTAGCGGGATAGGTGAGCAGTTCTTC,CASSLGTSGIGEQFF
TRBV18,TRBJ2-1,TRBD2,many,TGTGCCAGCTCACCAACTAGCGGCTTAACCTACAATGAGCAGTTCTTC,CASSPTSGLTYNEQFF
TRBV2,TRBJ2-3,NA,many,TGTGCCAGCAGACCCAAACCTTATAGCACAGATACGCAGTATTTT,CASRPKPYSTDTQYF
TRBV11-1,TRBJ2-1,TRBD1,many,TGTGCCAGCAGCCAGGGGGCGTTAGCAAGCTCCTACAATGAGCAGTTCTTC,CASSQGALASSYNEQFF
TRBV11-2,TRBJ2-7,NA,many,TGTGCCAGCAGCTTAGACCCCAAATCCTACGAGCAGTACTTC,CASSLDPKSYEQYF
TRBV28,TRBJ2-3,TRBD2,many,TGTGCCAGCAGCCACCCTATGGGACTAGCGGGAGGTACAGATACGCAGTATTTT,CASSHPMGLAGGTDTQYF
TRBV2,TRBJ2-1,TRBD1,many,TGTGCCAGCAGGCCTACCGGGACAGTCCATGAGCAGTTCTTC,CASRPTGTVHEQFF
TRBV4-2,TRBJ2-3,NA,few,TGTGCCAGCAGCCAAGGACCCCTCGGGAGATCGGGGGCAGATACGCAGTATTTT,CASSQGPLGRSGADTQYF
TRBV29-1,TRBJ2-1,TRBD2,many,TGCAGCGTTGAGAAGCTAGCGGGTTTTAATGAGCAGTTCTTC,CSVEKLAGFNEQFF
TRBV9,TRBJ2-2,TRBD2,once,TGTGCCAGCAGCGTGGTGGCGGGAGGGGCCGGGGAGCTGTTTTTT,CASSVVAGGAGELFF
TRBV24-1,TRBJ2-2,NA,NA,TGTGCCACCAGTGATTTCGGGAGGGGGCTAAGCACCGGGGAGCTGTTTTTT,CATSDFGRGLSTGELFF
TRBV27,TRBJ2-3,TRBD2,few,TGTGCCAGCAGTTTATACGCGGGAGTACGAACAGATACGCAGTATTTT,CASSLYAGVRTDTQYF
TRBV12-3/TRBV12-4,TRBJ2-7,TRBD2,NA,TGTGCCAGCAGTCGGACTAGCGGGAGGAGCTCCTACGAGCAGTACTTC,CASSRTSGRSSYEQYF
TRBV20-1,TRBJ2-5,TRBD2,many,TGCAGTGCCACCCGGACTAGCGGGAGGGGTTGGGAGACCCAGTACTTC,CSATRTSGRGWETQYF
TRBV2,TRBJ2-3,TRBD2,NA,TGTGCCAGCAGTCATTCCGGGACTAGCGGGAGTCGGACAGATACGCAGTATTTT,CASSHSGTSGSRTDTQYF
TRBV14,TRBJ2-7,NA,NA,TGTGCCAGCAGCCAGGGGTCGGTTTACAATGAGCAGTACTTC,CASSQGSVYNEQYF
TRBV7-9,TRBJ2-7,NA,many,TGTGCCAGCAGCTTCCAATCCTACGAGCAGTACTTC,CASSFQSYEQYF
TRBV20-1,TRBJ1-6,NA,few,TGCAGTGCTAGTAAATCGATAGCAAGCAACAGTCAACCCCTCCACTTT,CSASKSIASNSQPLHF
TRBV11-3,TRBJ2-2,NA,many,TGTGCCAGCAGCTCCAAGGGTCACCCCACCGGGGAGCTGTTTTTT,CASSSKGHPTGELFF